This T cell receptor beta chain was profiled in a study of cytomegalovirus exposure and HLA in healthy donors. The wider study: Unique TCRs numbering some 77 million, obtained from HLA-typed donors, made up an early data release.

The V and J ends lost 0 bases and 7 bases, in that order; junction bases with no gene match: 10. The CDR3 contains 15 residues. In germline, CDR1 is SGHRS, CDR2 YFSETQ. Study findings and constraints: For TCR beta chains, V- and J-gene trimming was later linked to a missense DCLRE1C variant. In an earlier analysis, productive rearrangement rates for most beta V segments clustered near 87% or 30%.

The PCR had 60 Vbeta and 13 Jbeta primers. Sequenced by immunoSEQ multiplex PCR; TCRdb stores in-frame clones only, minus some. Counted here are around 100,000 clones, under 85% occurring once; the ten biggest clones make up under 4.5%. Worth noting for this clone: What it binds is unknown.

J is TRBJ2-7 and V is TRBV5-1, with 7 bases fitting TRBD1. Specimen: PBMCs. This receptor was identified in a female donor in good health and CMV-seropositive. CDR3 DNA: TGCGCCAGCAGCTTGGAGGCAGGGGGAAGGTGGGAGCAGTACTTC. It codes for CASSLEAGGRWEQYF. Full variable domain (remainder filled in from reference TRBV5-1 and TRBJ2-7): KAGVTQTPRYLIKTRGQQVTLSCSPISGHRSVSWYQQTPGQGLQFLFEYFSETQRNKGNFPGRFSGRQFSNSRSEMNVSTLELGDSALYLCASSLEAGGRWEQYFGPGTRLTVT.